This T cell receptor (beta chain) appears in the sequencing data of a study of CD8 T cells in Susac syndrome. General study results and limits: TCR sequencing and HLA analysis covered a relatively small number of individuals.

In germline, CDR1 is DFQATT, CDR2 SNEGSKA (reference sequence). The CDR3 is 18 residues long. The V segment lost 1 base and the J segment 1 base; nucleotides outside the gene matches: 10. As for this clonotype: Its antigen is currently unknown.

cDNA came from about 0.5 to 1 ug RNA primed by random hexamers. One entry per CDR3 protein, called by TCRdb with MiXCR from the immunoSEQ multiplex PCR reads. This table holds around 300,000 distinct CDR3 sequences, 89% found once. V gene TRBV20-1 combines with J gene TRBJ2-5; 12 positions match TRBD2. The clonotype originates from a human donor with multiple sclerosis. Sequenced input: CD8+ T cells from PBMCs. CDR3 DNA sequence: TGCAGTGCTAGAGTACTAGCGGGGGGTCTTACCCCCCAAGAGACCCAGTACTTC. It translates to CSARVLAGGLTPQETQYF.